Included here is one TCR beta chain sequence, with context. Its antigen is currently unknown. PCR used 60 Vbeta primers and 13 Jbeta primers. Generated by immunoSEQ multiplex PCR, the TCRdb table keeps only in-frame clones and is missing some. This repertoire shows under 200,000 clones, about three quarters found once; its top ten account for roughly 1.6%. This entry comes from a study of cytomegalovirus exposure and HLA in healthy donors. Notes on the study in general: Most subjects' HLA-A and HLA-B alleles were reportedly predicted from TCR beta sequences. Most CMV-associated TCR beta chains were later found to appear HLA-restricted. In terms of immune exposure information, only CMV serostatus was available. Investigators reported 150 to 200 TCR beta chains as tied to cytomegalovirus.

Germline V CDR1 and CDR2: MNHEY, SMNVEV (reference sequence). V lost 5 bases and J 7 bases, leaving 15 bases between the germline ends. The CDR3 has 14 amino acids. The clonotype originates from a girl aged 10 to 17 in good health and CMV-seronegative. The sample consisted of PBMCs. The chain carries TRBV27 and TRBJ1-5; TRBD1 might be the D (6 bases). The CDR3 DNA reads TGTGCCAGCAGTCCCGGGGGGGCGGGGCAGCCCCAGCATTTT. It is translated as CASSPGGAGQPQHF.